These 17 T cell receptor beta chains share one sample of origin, sequenced in a study of CD8 T cells in ankylosing spondylitis. Study findings and constraints: Among TCR beta sequences, a motif of several highly homologous variants appeared characteristic of ankylosing spondylitis blood.

These receptors have no identified antigens. One entry per CDR3 protein results from TCRdb running MiXCR on the 5' RACE reads. This table holds hundreds of thousands of distinct CDR3 sequences, about 10% found once. Sequenced sample: blood, either unsorted or a sorted T cell fraction (not recorded which). The receptors were gathered from a male donor with ankylosing spondylitis.

The CDR3 loop is CASSPETEDTQYF. The DNA of the CDR3 is TGTGCCAGCTCACCAGAGACAGAAGATACGCAGTATTTT. This sequence joins TRBV18 and TRBJ2-3; TRBD1 might be the D (5 bases). CDR3 length: 13 amino acids. Trimming removed 2 bases at V and 5 bases at J, with 8 bases between. Germline CDR1 and CDR2: KGHSH and LQKENI.

This clonotype was seen many times. The V call is TRBV20-1, the J call TRBJ2-7; 8 bases are shared with TRBD1. CDR1 and CDR2 from the germline V gene are DFQATT and SNEGSKA (reference sequence). J lost 4 bases, V lost 0 bases, and 8 bases had no gene match. The CDR3 sequence is 15 residues long. The CDR3 nucleotides are TGCAGTGCTAGAGATCGGAGACAGGGGACTTACGAGCAGTACTTC. Residues: CSARDRRQGTYEQYF.

This clonotype has a handful of counts. The chain is built from TRBV30 and TRBJ2-1, with 11 nucleotides matching TRBD2. V shed 0 bases, J shed 9 bases, and the junction held 7 bases outside the gene matches. Germline V gene sequence: CDR1 GTSNPN, CDR2 SVGIG (reference sequence). This CDR3 spans 15 amino acids. The CDR3 spells CAWSVPLAGAREQFF. CDR3 bases: TGTGCCTGGAGTGTACCACTAGCGGGGGCACGTGAGCAGTTCTTC.

This clonotype was counted many times. CDR3 loop: CSVYRDSPYEQYF. The CDR3 bases are TGCAGCGTGTACCGGGACAGTCCCTACGAGCAGTACTTC. This rearrangement joins TRBV29-1 to TRBJ2-7; 7 positions agree with TRBD1. CDR1 is SQVTM, CDR2 ANQGSEA, per germline. The CDR3 spans 13 residues. Trimming cost V 6 bases and J 2 bases; bases outside gene matches: 7.

The chain is built from TRBV20-1 and TRBJ1-4; 8 bases map to TRBD1. This CDR3 has 18 amino acids. V lost 0 bases, J lost 6 bases, and 15 bases stayed unmatched. Germline CDR1 and CDR2: DFQATT and SNEGSKA (reference sequence). The CDR3 protein is CSARDPRAEDRGYEKLFF. The CDR3 bases are TGCAGTGCTAGAGACCCAAGAGCGGAAGACAGGGGATATGAAAAACTGTTTTTT.

J is TRBJ1-5 and V is TRBV5-5; possible D gene TRBD1, 6 bases. Looked up from germline, CDR1 is SGHKS and CDR2 is YYEKEE (reference sequence). The V end was cut by 4 bases, the J end by 0 bases, with 11 bases between. The CDR3 extends over 15 amino acids. CDR3 coding DNA: TGTGCCAGCAGCCGGACAGCAGATAGCAATCAGCCCCAGCATTTT. The encoded protein is CASSRTADSNQPQHF.

This clonotype was counted between two and nine times. V usage is TRBV5-5 and J usage is TRBJ2-2; D remains ambiguous. The CDR3 loop spans 14 amino acids. Germline CDR1 and CDR2: SGHKS and YYEKEE (reference sequence). V was cut by 1 base and J by 5 bases, with 9 bases left in between. CDR3 DNA sequence: TGTGCCAGCAGCTTGTCCCGATGGACCGGGGAGCTGTTTTTT. Its translation: CASSLSRWTGELFF.

This clonotype appeared many times. The chain recombines TRBV29-1 with TRBJ2-1; TRBD2 matches 9 bases. CDR3 length: 13 residues. V was pared by 7 bases and J by 5 bases, with 6 bases of the junction left unmatched. CDR1 is SQVTM, CDR2 ANQGSEA, per germline. The CDR3 sequence is CSGRLAEDNEQFF. DNA for the CDR3: TGCAGCGGGAGACTAGCGGAGGACAATGAGCAGTTCTTC.

This clonotype was counted at least ten times. The gene calls are TRBV28 and TRBJ2-2; D ambiguous. The CDR3 sequence is 12 residues long. Germline V gene sequence: CDR1 MDHEN, CDR2 SYDVKM. V dropped 2 bases and J dropped 5 bases, with 3 bases sitting between them. The CDR3 bases are TGTGCCAGCAGTTTAATGACCGGGGAGCTGTTTTTT. It specifies CASSLMTGELFF.

This clonotype was detected many times. A junction end diverges from the germline sequence, so it may reflect a read error. The gene calls are TRBV6-5 and TRBJ1-1; D is unresolved. Germline values: CDR1 MNHEY, CDR2 SVGAGI. The CDR3 extends over 13 amino acids. Here the CDR3 DNA reads TGTGCCAGCAGCTACTTTCGAAAAACTGAAGCTTTCTTT. Its translation: CASSYFRKTEAFF.

The gene calls are TRBV7-9 and TRBJ2-7; D is perhaps TRBD1 (6 bases). The germline CDR1 and CDR2 sequences are SEHNR and FQNEAQ (reference sequence). V shed 7 bases and J shed 0 bases, with 13 bases lying between them. CDR3 length: 14 residues. CDR3 in amino acids: CASTQEGDSYEQYF. CDR3 DNA sequence: TGTGCCAGCACCCAAGAGGGGGACTCCTACGAGCAGTACTTC. The full variable domain, rest sourced from reference TRBV7-9 and TRBJ2-7, is DTGVSQNPRHKITKRGQNVTFRCDPISEHNRLYWYRQTLGQGPEFLTYFQNEAQLEKSRLLSDRFSAERPKGSFSTLEIQRTEQGDSAMYLCASTQEGDSYEQYFGPGTRLTVT.

This clonotype was seen ten or more times. The V gene is TRBV29-1, the J gene TRBJ2-3; D possibly uses TRBD1 or TRBD2 (5 bases each). Trimming stripped 4 bases from V and 3 bases from J, with 11 bases between. The CDR3 spans 13 residues. In germline, CDR1 is SQVTM, CDR2 ANQGSEA. This chain's CDR3 is CSVGGVVTDTQYF. For the CDR3, the DNA is TGCAGCGTTGGAGGGGTCGTGACAGATACGCAGTATTTT.

This clonotype was detected a few times. The rearrangement links TRBV7-2 to TRBJ2-7, with D unresolved. This CDR3 has 13 residues. Germline CDR1 reads SGHTA; CDR2 reads FQGNSA. The ends were cut back, 4 bases at V and 3 bases at J, with 10 bases in the middle. CDR3 bases: TGTGCCAGCAGCTACCAGTCTGGCTACGAGCAGTACTTC. It is translated as CASSYQSGYEQYF. Based on the CDR3 plus reference TRBV7-2 and TRBJ2-7, the full variable domain is GAGVSQSPSNKVTEKGKDVELRCDPISGHTALYWYRQSLGQGLEFLIYFQGNSAPDKSGLPSDRFSAERTGGSVSTLTIQRTQQEDSAVYLCASSYQSGYEQYFGPGTRLTVT.

The rearrangement links TRBV20-1 to TRBJ2-3, with 11 positions matching TRBD2. CDR1 is DFQATT and CDR2 is SNEGSKA in the germline V gene (reference sequence). V trimming: 3 bases; J trimming: 3 bases; junction bases outside the gene matches: 8. This CDR3 has 16 amino acids. CDR3 in amino acids: CSASPVSGGATDTQYF. The CDR3 nucleotides read TGCAGTGCTAGTCCGGTTAGCGGGGGGGCAACAGATACGCAGTATTTT.

Regarding this clonotype: With a much larger clone just one base away, this may be a read error. The chain links TRBV6-1 to TRBJ2-7; 11 nucleotides line up with TRBD2. Germline V lookup: CDR1 MNHNS, CDR2 SASEGT. The CDR3 length is 14 residues. The CDR3 spells CVSTRLAGPYEQYF. As DNA, the CDR3 is TGTGTCAGCACCCGACTAGCGGGACCCTACGAGCAGTACTTC.

The chain carries TRBV5-1 and TRBJ2-7; weak D call: TRBD2 (5 bases). V dropped 0 bases and J dropped 4 bases, with 11 bases sitting between them. The germline V gene encodes CDR1 SGHRS and CDR2 YFSETQ. This CDR3 region has 14 residues. CDR3 in DNA: TGCGCCAGCAGCTTGGTTGTGAGGGAGTACGAGCAGTACTTC. Its translation: CASSLVVREYEQYF.

This clonotype was picked up many times. The CDR3 DNA is TGTGCCAGCAGGGGGACTGTATACGAGCAGTACTTC. Protein sequence: CASRGTVYEQYF. The chain is built from TRBV12-3 or TRBV12-4 and TRBJ2-7; a possible D gene is TRBD2 (6 bases). CDR3 size: 12 residues. Trimming shortened V by 6 bases and J by 4 bases, and 10 bases separated the two germline ends.